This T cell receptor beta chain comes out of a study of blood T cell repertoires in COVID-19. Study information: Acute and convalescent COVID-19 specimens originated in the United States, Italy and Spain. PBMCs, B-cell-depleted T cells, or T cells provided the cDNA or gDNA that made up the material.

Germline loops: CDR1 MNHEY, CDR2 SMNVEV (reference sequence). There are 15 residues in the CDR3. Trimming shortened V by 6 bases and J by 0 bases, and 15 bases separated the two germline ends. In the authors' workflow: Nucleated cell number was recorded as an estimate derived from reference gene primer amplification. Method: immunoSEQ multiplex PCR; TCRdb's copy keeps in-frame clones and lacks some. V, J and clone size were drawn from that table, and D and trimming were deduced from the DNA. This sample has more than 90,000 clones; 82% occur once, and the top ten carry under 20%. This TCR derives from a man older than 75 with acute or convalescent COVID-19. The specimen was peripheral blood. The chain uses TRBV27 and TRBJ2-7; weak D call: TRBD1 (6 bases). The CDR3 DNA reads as TGTGCCAGCAGCCTGGGACACCAGCTCTCCTACGAGCAGTACTTC. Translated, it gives CASSLGHQLSYEQYF.